This T cell receptor (beta chain) was observed in a study of siplizumab effects on memory and regulatory T cells. The CDR3 runs to 12 residues. Looked up from germline, CDR1 is SNHLY and CDR2 is FYNNEI. V lost 6 bases, J lost 2 bases, and 1 base stayed unmatched. This clone has more than one count but fewer than ten. Antigen: not known. Study-wide results and caveats: Greater diversity than memory cells seemed evident in naive T cells, which also appeared to be major alloresponse contributors. Mean Treg-derived proportions of mappable alloreactive CD4+ clones were around 72% for siplizumab and approximately 25% for controls. Confirmation that proliferating Tregs from siplizumab cultures had suppressive function was not obtained. Alloreactive sequences traceable to unstimulated CD4+ memory cells were significantly reduced by siplizumab.

The data were produced by immunoSEQ multiplex PCR, yet TCRdb's version contains in-frame clones alone and is incomplete. The table shows about 100,000 clones, with roughly 90% occurring only once. The receptor's source is a human donor in good health. What was sequenced was CD4+ T cells sorted from blood. The chain couples TRBV2 to TRBJ2-7; 7 bases are a match to TRBD1. CDR3 sequence reads: CASRGQAYEQYF. In DNA, the CDR3 is TGTGCCAGCAGAGGACAGGCCTACGAGCAGTACTTC.